A single sample is the source of the 16 T cell receptor beta chains below, sequenced in a study of blood T cells in healthy people across ages. A sample-barcoded 5' primer and a J-beta primer mix were used in a second PCR of roughly 7 to 11 cycles. TCRdb ran MiXCR on the 5' RACE reads and lists one entry per CDR3 protein. In the table there are 1.5 million or so distinct CDR3 sequences, 42% of which are singletons. The sequenced material came from blood. These receptors all come from a woman aged 18-30 years in good health.

The CDR3 nucleotides read TGTGCCAGCATGTACAGGACACCTCTTTTCTACGAGCAGTACTTC. This encodes CASMYRTPLFYEQYF. The V gene is TRBV6-6, the J gene TRBJ2-7; D is possibly TRBD1 (5 bases). The length of the CDR3 is 15 residues. CDR1 and CDR2 from the germline V gene are MNHNY and SVGAGI (reference sequence). The V end lost 7 bases, the J end lost 3 bases, and 19 bases lay between the germline ends.

This rearrangement joins TRBV5-1 to TRBJ2-5; the D gene is possibly TRBD2 (6 bases). CDR1 and CDR2 (germline): SGHRS, YFSETQ. CDR3 size: 14 residues. Trimming left V 1 base short and J 2 bases short, with 9 bases between. CDR3 region: CASSLLSGQETQYF. The CDR3 nucleotides read TGCGCCAGCAGCTTGCTTAGCGGACAAGAGACCCAGTACTTC.

The CDR3 DNA reads as TGTGCCAGCAGTGCGAGTACGGGAAAGGCTGAAGCTTTCTTT. Translated: CASSASTGKAEAFF. The rearrangement joins TRBV25-1 to TRBJ1-1; D is undetermined. V lost 4 bases to trimming and J lost 6 bases, with 15 bases between them. CDR3 size: 14 residues. Germline assignment: CDR1 MGHDK and CDR2 SYGVNS.

This clonotype was counted a few times. The chain employs TRBV6-1 and TRBJ2-3, with D possibly TRBD2 on 6 matching bases. This CDR3 has 15 residues. The germline V and J ends were trimmed by 2 bases and 1 base, with 10 bases remaining between them. Germline V CDR1 and CDR2: MNHNS, SASEGT. CDR3: CASSERASGTDTQYF. For the CDR3, the DNA is TGTGCCAGCAGTGAAAGGGCTAGCGGCACAGATACGCAGTATTTT.

This clonotype was found a few times. It may be a read error: a sequence one base away is much more abundant. The chain uses TRBV5-5 and TRBJ2-1; D gene ambiguous. Looked up from germline, CDR1 is SGHKS and CDR2 is YYEKEE (reference sequence). The CDR3 extends over 13 amino acids. Trimming cost V 4 bases and J 9 bases, with 14 bases left between them. The CDR3 DNA sequence: TGTGCCAGCAGCGTGGACCGCGATACTGAGCAGTTCTTC. It is translated as CASSVDRDTEQFF.

The chain's CDR3 is CASKQGNYGYTF. In nucleotides, the CDR3 is TGTGCCAGCAAACAGGGGAACTATGGCTACACCTTC. The chain carries TRBV12-3 or TRBV12-4 and TRBJ1-2; TRBD1 agrees at 7 bases. Germline trimming cut 7 bases from V and 2 bases from J; bases unmatched to any gene: 1. The CDR3 is 12 residues long.

V gene TRBV12-3 or TRBV12-4 combines with J gene TRBJ1-4; D may be TRBD1 (5 bases). V lost 2 bases to trimming and J lost 3 bases, with 10 bases between them. The CDR3 runs 15 residues. As DNA, the CDR3 is TGTGCCAGCAGTTTACGGGGACCGGCTAATGAAAAACTGTTTTTT. Protein sequence: CASSLRGPANEKLFF.

This chain uses TRBV6-9 with TRBJ2-2; 7 nucleotides align to TRBD2. This CDR3 is 16 amino acids long. Germline CDR1 is MNHGY and CDR2 is SVAAGI. The junction had 11 bases not matched to a gene; V was cut back by 4 bases and J by 6 bases. The CDR3 DNA follows: TGTGCCAGCAGTTCCCGCCGGGAGGTCGACTCCGGGGAGCTGTTTTTT. Translated: CASSSRREVDSGELFF.

This clonotype was seen more than once but under ten times. The rearrangement joins TRBV18 to TRBJ2-3; 10 bases map to TRBD2. The CDR3 sequence is 15 residues long. J lost 3 bases, V lost 3 bases, and 3 bases had no gene match. Germline V gives CDR1 KGHSH, CDR2 LQKENI. DNA of the CDR3: TGTGCCAGCTCACCGGGTAGCGGGAGGACAGATACGCAGTATTTT. Its protein is CASSPGSGRTDTQYF. Looking up the rest from reference TRBV18 and TRBJ2-3 gives the full variable domain: NAGVMQNPRHLVRRRGQEARLRCSPMKGHSHVYWYRQLPEEGLKFMVYLQKENIIDESGMPKERFSAEFPKEGPSILRIQQVVRGDSAAYFCASSPGSGRTDTQYFGPGTRLTVL.

The rearrangement links TRBV10-2 to TRBJ2-5; D remains unclear. Germline CDR1 is WSHSY and CDR2 is SAAADI. With 3 bases removed from V and 4 bases from J, the gap between germline ends came to 12 bases. The CDR3 consists of 14 residues. The CDR3 nucleotides read TGCGCCAGCAGTGACGGCCAGTTGAGAGAGACCCAGTACTTC. It specifies CASSDGQLRETQYF.

The V gene is TRBV20-1, the J gene TRBJ2-2, with 8 bases aligning to TRBD1. The ends lost 3 bases at V and 4 bases at J; junction bases unmatched: 7. The CDR3 spans 15 residues. Germline-derived CDR1 and CDR2 are DFQATT and SNEGSKA (reference sequence). For the CDR3, the DNA is TGCAGTGCTAGGGACAGGGCCCAGGGCACCGGGGAGCTGTTTTTT. Protein product: CSARDRAQGTGELFF.

As DNA, the CDR3 is TGTGCCATCAGTGAGAGGGGGCAAGATCAGCCCCAGCATTTT. It yields the protein CAISERGQDQPQHF. This chain connects TRBV10-3 to TRBJ1-5; 7 bases match TRBD1. V shed 2 bases, J shed 5 bases, and the junction held 3 bases outside the gene matches. There are 14 residues in the CDR3. The germline gives CDR1 ENHRY, CDR2 SYGVKD.

The chain is built from TRBV18 and TRBJ1-2; D is unresolved. This CDR3 contains 12 residues. Looked up from germline, CDR1 is KGHSH and CDR2 is LQKENI. Trimming stripped 3 bases from V and 5 bases from J, with 7 bases between. CDR3: CASSPGMYGYTF. The CDR3 DNA sequence: TGTGCCAGCTCACCGGGGATGTATGGCTACACCTTC. Complete variable domain (other parts from reference TRBV18 and TRBJ1-2): NAGVMQNPRHLVRRRGQEARLRCSPMKGHSHVYWYRQLPEEGLKFMVYLQKENIIDESGMPKERFSAEFPKEGPSILRIQQVVRGDSAAYFCASSPGMYGYTFGSGTRLTVV.

This chain links TRBV12-5 with TRBJ2-1, with D uncertain. CDR1 and CDR2 from the germline V gene are LGHNT and FRNRAP. This CDR3 is built from 15 residues. V was trimmed by 3 bases and J by 3 bases, leaving 12 bases between them. CDR3: CASGFPDPIYNEQFF. The CDR3 nucleotides are TGTGCTAGTGGTTTCCCCGATCCCATCTACAATGAGCAGTTCTTC.

This clonotype occurred a few times. This chain connects TRBV27 to TRBJ1-1, with TRBD1 matching over 9 bases. The germline V gene has CDR1 MNHEY and CDR2 SMNVEV (reference sequence). The CDR3 totals 13 residues. The V and J ends lost 6 bases and 4 bases, in that order; junction bases with no gene match: 3. CDR3 nucleotides: TGTGCCAGCAGAAGGGGACAGGGCACTGAAGCTTTCTTT. It encodes CASRRGQGTEAFF.

The chain carries TRBV27 and TRBJ2-1, with TRBD2 matching over 8 bases. The ends lost 4 bases at V and 8 bases at J; junction bases unmatched: 16. The CDR3 is made up of 17 amino acids. Germline V lookup: CDR1 MNHEY, CDR2 SMNVEV (reference sequence). Here the CDR3 reads CASSSREGFGRGHEQFF. The DNA for the CDR3 is TGTGCCAGCAGTTCCCGGGAAGGGTTCGGGAGGGGACATGAGCAGTTCTTC.